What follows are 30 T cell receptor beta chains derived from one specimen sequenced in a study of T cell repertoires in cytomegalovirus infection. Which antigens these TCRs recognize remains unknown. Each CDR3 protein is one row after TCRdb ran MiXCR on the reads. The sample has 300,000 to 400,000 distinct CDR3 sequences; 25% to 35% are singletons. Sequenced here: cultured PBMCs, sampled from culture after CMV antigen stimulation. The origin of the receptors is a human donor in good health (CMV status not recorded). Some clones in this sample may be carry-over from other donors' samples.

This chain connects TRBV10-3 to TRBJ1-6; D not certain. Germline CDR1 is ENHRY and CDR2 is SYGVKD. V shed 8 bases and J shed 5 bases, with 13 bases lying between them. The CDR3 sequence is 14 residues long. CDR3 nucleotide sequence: TGTGCCATCTCTCTAGCAGTCAATAATTCACCCCTCCACTTT. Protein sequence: CAISLAVNNSPLHF.

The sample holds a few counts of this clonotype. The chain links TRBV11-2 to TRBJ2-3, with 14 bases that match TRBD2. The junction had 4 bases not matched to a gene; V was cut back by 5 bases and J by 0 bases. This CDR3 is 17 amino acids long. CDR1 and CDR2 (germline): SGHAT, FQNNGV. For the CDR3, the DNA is TGTGCCAGCAGCCGACTAGCGGGAGGGAGTAGCACAGATACGCAGTATTTT. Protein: CASSRLAGGSSTDTQYF.

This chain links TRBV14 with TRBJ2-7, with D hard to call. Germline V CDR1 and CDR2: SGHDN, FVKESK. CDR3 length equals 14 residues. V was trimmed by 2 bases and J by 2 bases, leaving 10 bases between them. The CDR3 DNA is TGTGCCAGCAGCCAAATTAGGAGTCCCTACGAGCAGTACTTC. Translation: CASSQIRSPYEQYF. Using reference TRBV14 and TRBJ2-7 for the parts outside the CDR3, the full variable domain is EAGVTQFPSHSVIEKGQTVTLRCDPISGHDNLYWYRRVMGKEIKFLLHFVKESKQDESGMPNNRFLAERTGGTYSTLKVQPAELEDSGVYFCASSQIRSPYEQYFGPGTRLTVT.

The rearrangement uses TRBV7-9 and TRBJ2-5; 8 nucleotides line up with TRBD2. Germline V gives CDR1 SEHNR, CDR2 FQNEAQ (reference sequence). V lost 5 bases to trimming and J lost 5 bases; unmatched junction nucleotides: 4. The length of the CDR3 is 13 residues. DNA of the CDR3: TGTGCCAGCAGCAGCACTAGCGGTGAGACCCAGTACTTC. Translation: CASSSTSGETQYF.

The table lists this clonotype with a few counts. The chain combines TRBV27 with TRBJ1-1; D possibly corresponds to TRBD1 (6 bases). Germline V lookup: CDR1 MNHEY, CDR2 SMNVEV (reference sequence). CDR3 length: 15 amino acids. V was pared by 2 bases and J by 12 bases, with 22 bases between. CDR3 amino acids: CASSLTGAGLKGSFF. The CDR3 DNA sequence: TGTGCCAGCAGTTTAACGGGGGCCGGACTGAAGGGATCTTTCTTT.

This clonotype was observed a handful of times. In DNA form, the CDR3 reads TGTGCCAGCAGTGAAGCGCAAACAGGGTATACGGGCAGAAAGGGAGTCTACGAGCAGTACTTC. Translated, it gives CASSEAQTGYTGRKGVYEQYF. The V call is TRBV2, the J call TRBJ2-7; tentative D call: TRBD1 (6 bases). The CDR3 length is 21 residues. Germline V CDR1 and CDR2: SNHLY, FYNNEI. V lost 0 bases and J 3 bases, leaving 30 bases between the germline ends.

The CDR3 sequence: CAEGTGELFF. The CDR3 region has the DNA TGTGCCGAGGGGACCGGGGAGCTGTTTTTT. J is TRBJ2-2 and V is TRBV7-6, with D perhaps being TRBD1 or TRBD2 (5 bases each). CDR1 is SGHVS and CDR2 is FNYEAQ in the germline V gene. The CDR3 covers 10 residues. Trimming took 11 bases from V and 5 from J, leaving 6 bases between them. The entire variable domain, with the rest obtained from reference TRBV7-6 and TRBJ2-2, is as follows: GAGVSQSPRYKVTKRGQDVALRCDPISGHVSLYWYRQALGQGPEFLTYFNYEAQQDKSGLPNDRFSAERPEGSISTLTIQRTEQRDSAMYRCAEGTGELFFGEGSRLTVL.

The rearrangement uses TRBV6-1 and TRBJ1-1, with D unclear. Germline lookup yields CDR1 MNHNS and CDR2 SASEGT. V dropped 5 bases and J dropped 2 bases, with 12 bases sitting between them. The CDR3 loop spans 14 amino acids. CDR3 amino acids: CASSSQTGNTEAFF. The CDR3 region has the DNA TGTGCCAGCAGTTCTCAGACGGGTAACACTGAAGCTTTCTTT.

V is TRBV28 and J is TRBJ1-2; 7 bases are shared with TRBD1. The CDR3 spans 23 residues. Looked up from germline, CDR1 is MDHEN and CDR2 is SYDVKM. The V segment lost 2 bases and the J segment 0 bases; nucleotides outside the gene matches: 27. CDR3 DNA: TGTGCCAGCAGTTTAATATTAGGCTTGGACAGGAAAAGTCTTGGGGACCCTAACTATGGCTACACCTTC. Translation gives CASSLILGLDRKSLGDPNYGYTF.

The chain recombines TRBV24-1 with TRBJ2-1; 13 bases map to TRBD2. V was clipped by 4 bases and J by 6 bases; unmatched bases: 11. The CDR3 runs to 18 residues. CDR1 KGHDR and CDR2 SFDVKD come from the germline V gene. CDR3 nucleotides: TGTGCCACCAGTGACCCCGGACTAGCGGGAGTAAGATCCAATGAGCAGTTCTTC. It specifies CATSDPGLAGVRSNEQFF.

The CDR3 loop reads CASRRSGTGTNYGYTF. DNA of the CDR3: TGTGCCAGTAGGAGGTCCGGGACAGGGACTAACTATGGCTACACCTTC. The rearrangement links TRBV19 to TRBJ1-2, with 9 positions matching TRBD1. Germline V gene data show CDR1 as LNHDA and CDR2 as SQIVND (reference sequence). The CDR3 is made up of 16 amino acids. The junction had 8 bases not matched to a gene; V was cut back by 6 bases and J by 0 bases.

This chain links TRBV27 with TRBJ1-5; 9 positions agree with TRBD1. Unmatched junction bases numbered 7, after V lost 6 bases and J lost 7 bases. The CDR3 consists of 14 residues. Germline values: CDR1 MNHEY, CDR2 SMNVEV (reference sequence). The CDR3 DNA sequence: TGTGCCAGCAGGACCGGGACAGGGCTCCAGCCCCAGCATTTT. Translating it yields CASRTGTGLQPQHF.

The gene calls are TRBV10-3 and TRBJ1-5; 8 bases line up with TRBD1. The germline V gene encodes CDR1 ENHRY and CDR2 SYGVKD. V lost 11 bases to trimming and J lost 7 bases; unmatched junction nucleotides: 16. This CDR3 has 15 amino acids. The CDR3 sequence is CAAKSGQGAGQPQHF. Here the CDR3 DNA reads TGTGCCGCAAAAAGCGGGCAGGGGGCTGGACAGCCCCAGCATTTT.

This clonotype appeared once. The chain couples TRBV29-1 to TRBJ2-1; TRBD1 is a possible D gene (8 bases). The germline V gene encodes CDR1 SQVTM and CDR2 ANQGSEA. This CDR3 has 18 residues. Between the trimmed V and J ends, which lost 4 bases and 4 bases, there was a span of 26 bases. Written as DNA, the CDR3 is TGCAGCGTTGTCCCTCGGGACAGGACCGTCGGGGGGTACAATGAGCAGTTCTTC. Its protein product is CSVVPRDRTVGGYNEQFF.

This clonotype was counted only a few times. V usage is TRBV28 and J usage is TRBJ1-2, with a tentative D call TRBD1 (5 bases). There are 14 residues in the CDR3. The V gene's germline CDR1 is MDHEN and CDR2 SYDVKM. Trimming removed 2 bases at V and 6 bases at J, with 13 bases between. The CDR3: CASSLSGQGHGYTF. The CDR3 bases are TGTGCCAGCAGTTTAAGTGGGCAGGGCCATGGCTACACCTTC.

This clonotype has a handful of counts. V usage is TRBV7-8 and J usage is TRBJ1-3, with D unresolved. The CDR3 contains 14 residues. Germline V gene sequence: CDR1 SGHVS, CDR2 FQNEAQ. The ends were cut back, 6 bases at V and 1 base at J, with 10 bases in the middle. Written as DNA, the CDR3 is TGTGCCAGCAGAAAAGGGATTTCTGGAAACACCATATATTTT. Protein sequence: CASRKGISGNTIYF.

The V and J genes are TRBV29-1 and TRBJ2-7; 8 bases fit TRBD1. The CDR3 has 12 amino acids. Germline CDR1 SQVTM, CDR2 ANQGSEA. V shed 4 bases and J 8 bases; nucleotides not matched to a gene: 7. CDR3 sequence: CSVANDRGKQYF. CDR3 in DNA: TGCAGCGTTGCTAATGACAGGGGCAAGCAGTACTTC.

The CDR3 loop reads CASSLDGATNEKLFF. CDR3 nucleotide sequence: TGTGCCAGCAGCCTCGACGGTGCAACTAATGAAAAACTGTTTTTT. The chain has TRBV7-4 and TRBJ1-4; D ambiguous. Germline loops: CDR1 SGHVT, CDR2 SQSDAQ. V was shortened by 5 bases and J by 0 bases, with 10 bases between the two germline ends. This CDR3 comprises 15 residues.

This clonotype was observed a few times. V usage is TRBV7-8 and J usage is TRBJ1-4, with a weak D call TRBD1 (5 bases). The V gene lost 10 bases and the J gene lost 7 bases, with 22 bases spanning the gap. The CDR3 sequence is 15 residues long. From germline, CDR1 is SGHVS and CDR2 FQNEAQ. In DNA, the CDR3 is TGTGCCACCCGAAGGTCGGGGCTTGCAAGTGAAAAACTGTTTTTT. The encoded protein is CATRRSGLASEKLFF.

CDR3 in DNA: TGTGCCAGCAGCATGACTAGCGGGGGGACCAATGAGCAGTTCTTC. Amino acid sequence: CASSMTSGGTNEQFF. This rearrangement joins TRBV4-2 to TRBJ2-1; TRBD2 agrees at 13 bases. V was pared by 5 bases and J by 6 bases, with 4 bases of the junction left unmatched. Germline CDR1 reads LGHNA; CDR2 reads YNFKEQ. This CDR3 spans 15 amino acids.

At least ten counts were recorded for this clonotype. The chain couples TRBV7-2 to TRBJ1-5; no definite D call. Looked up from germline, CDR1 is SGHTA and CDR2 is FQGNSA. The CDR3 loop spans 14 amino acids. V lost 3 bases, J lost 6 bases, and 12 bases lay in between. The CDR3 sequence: CASSLGPGGQPQHF. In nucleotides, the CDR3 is TGTGCCAGCAGCTTGGGCCCCGGTGGTCAGCCCCAGCATTTT.

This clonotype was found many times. This CDR3 is CASSLKGGGYTF. CDR3 nucleotide sequence: TGTGCCAGCAGCTTAAAGGGAGGAGGCTACACCTTC. This chain connects TRBV7-2 to TRBJ1-2; D is ambiguous. This CDR3 is 12 amino acids long. Trimming shortened V by 2 bases and J by 8 bases, and 9 bases separated the two germline ends. Per germline, CDR1 SGHTA and CDR2 FQGNSA.

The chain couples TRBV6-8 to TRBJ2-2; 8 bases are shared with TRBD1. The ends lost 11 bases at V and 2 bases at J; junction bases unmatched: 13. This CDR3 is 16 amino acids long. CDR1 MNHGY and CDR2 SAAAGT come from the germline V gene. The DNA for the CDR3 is TGTGCCGGCACCCCCCGCAGGGGGCGAAACACCGGGGAGCTGTTTTTT. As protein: CAGTPRRGRNTGELFF.

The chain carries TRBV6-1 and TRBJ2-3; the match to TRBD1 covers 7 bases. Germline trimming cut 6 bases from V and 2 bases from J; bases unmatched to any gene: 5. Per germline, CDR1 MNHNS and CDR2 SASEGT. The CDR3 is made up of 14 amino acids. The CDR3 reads CASRPGQYTDTQYF. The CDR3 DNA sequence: TGTGCCAGCAGACCGGGACAGTACACAGATACGCAGTATTTT.

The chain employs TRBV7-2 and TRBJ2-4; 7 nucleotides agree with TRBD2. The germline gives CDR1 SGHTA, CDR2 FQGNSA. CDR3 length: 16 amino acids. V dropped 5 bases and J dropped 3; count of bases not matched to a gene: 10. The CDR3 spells CASSPGEGEGKNIQYF. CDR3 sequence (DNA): TGTGCCAGCAGCCCGGGTGAAGGGGAGGGCAAAAACATTCAGTACTTC. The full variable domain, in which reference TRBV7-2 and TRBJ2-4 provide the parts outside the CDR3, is GAGVSQSPSNKVTEKGKDVELRCDPISGHTALYWYRQSLGQGLEFLIYFQGNSAPDKSGLPSDRFSAERTGGSVSTLTIQRTQQEDSAVYLCASSPGEGEGKNIQYFGAGTRLSVL.

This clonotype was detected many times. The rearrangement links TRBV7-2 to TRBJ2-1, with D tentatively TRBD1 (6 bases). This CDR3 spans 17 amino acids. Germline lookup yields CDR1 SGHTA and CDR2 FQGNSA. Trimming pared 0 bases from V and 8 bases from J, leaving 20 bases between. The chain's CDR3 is CASSLARGGGLVHEQFF. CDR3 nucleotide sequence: TGTGCCAGCAGCTTAGCTCGGGGTGGGGGCCTGGTACATGAGCAGTTCTTC.

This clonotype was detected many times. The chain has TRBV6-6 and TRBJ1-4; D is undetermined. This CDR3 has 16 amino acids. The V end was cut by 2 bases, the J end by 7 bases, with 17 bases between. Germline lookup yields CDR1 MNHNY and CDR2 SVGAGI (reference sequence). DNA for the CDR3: TGTGCCAGCAGTTACCCAAAGGGAGGAGGTTTTGAAAAACTGTTTTTT. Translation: CASSYPKGGGFEKLFF.

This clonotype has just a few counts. CDR3 in amino acids: CASSLDRGLSRPRGQFF. CDR3 in DNA: TGTGCCAGCAGCCTCGACAGGGGGCTGTCAAGACCGCGTGGGCAGTTCTTC. The chain links TRBV5-6 to TRBJ2-1; TRBD1 matches at 10 bases. The V gene end was trimmed by 4 bases and the J gene end by 12 bases; junction bases not matched to a gene: 19. The CDR3 length is 17 residues. CDR1 and CDR2 from the germline V gene are SGHDT and YYEEEE.

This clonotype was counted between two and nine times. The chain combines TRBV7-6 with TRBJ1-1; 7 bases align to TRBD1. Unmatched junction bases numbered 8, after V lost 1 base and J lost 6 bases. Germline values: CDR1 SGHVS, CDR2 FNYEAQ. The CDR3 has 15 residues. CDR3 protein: CASSLGYGTAPEAFF. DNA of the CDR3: TGTGCCAGCAGCTTAGGATACGGGACAGCCCCTGAAGCTTTCTTT.

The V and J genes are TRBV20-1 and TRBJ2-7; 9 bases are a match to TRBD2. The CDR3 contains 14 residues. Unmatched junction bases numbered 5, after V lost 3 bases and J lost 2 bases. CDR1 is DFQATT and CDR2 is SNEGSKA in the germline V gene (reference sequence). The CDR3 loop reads CSASTGGGAYEQYF. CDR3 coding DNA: TGCAGTGCTAGTACGGGCGGGGGGGCCTACGAGCAGTACTTC.